This passage covers 10 T cell receptor beta chains from one sample sequenced in a study of a mutant IDH1 vaccine in newly diagnosed glioma. Described time point: week 23, last vaccination. Every vaccination contained 300 ug of the mutant IDH1 20-mer peptide and was paired with topical imiquimod. No antigen has been identified for these receptors. Assay used: immunoSEQ multiplex PCR; TCRdb lists only in-frame clones, some missing. Of roughly 76,000 clones in the sample, about 82% are singletons; the top ten hold under 2.5%. Sequences were derived from PBMCs, sampled from a glioma patient whose treatment included an IDH1 peptide vaccine. The receptors originated from a man aged 30-40 years with glioma. Some clones in this sample may be carry-over from other donors' samples.

The sample holds one count of this clone. The rearrangement joins TRBV7-9 to TRBJ2-7; D is undetermined. The ends were cut back, 0 bases at V and 5 bases at J, with 8 bases in the middle. Per the germline V gene, CDR1 is SEHNR and CDR2 is FQNEAQ (reference sequence). CDR3 size: 13 residues. The CDR3, as DNA: TGTGCCAGCAGCTTAGCGGGGTTGGACGAGCAGTACTTC. Translating it yields CASSLAGLDEQYF.

V gene TRBV6-6 combines with J gene TRBJ2-5; tentatively, D is TRBD1 or TRBD2 (5 bases each). Germline CDR1 reads MNHNY; CDR2 reads SVGAGI (reference sequence). The CDR3 totals 13 residues. Trimming took 3 bases from V and 4 from J, leaving 9 bases between them. The CDR3: CASSYGGAETQYF. CDR3 DNA: TGTGCCAGCAGTTATGGGGGAGCAGAGACCCAGTACTTC.

The rearrangement uses TRBV5-1 and TRBJ1-6; D possibly corresponds to TRBD1 (5 bases). The CDR3 totals 16 residues. V dropped 7 bases and J dropped 0 bases, with 14 bases sitting between them. Germline V gene data show CDR1 as SGHRS and CDR2 as YFSETQ. The CDR3 DNA reads TGCGCCAGCCGACGGGGCCCGAGCTCCTATAATTCACCCCTCCACTTT. Encoded protein: CASRRGPSSYNSPLHF.

The gene calls are TRBV19 and TRBJ2-7; 12 positions match TRBD2. This CDR3 is built from 15 residues. CDR1 and CDR2 (germline): LNHDA, SQIVND (reference sequence). V lost 4 bases and J lost 4; bases outside the gene matches: 5. The CDR3 loop reads CASSTGLAGIYEQYF. In nucleotides, the CDR3 is TGTGCCAGTAGTACCGGACTAGCGGGAATTTACGAGCAGTACTTC.

V gene TRBV2 combines with J gene TRBJ1-2; D uncertain. From germline, CDR1 is SNHLY and CDR2 FYNNEI. Trimming left V 6 bases short and J 5 bases short, with 19 bases between. The CDR3 runs 15 residues. This CDR3 reads CASRVWVRREYGYTF. CDR3 in DNA: TGTGCCAGCAGGGTATGGGTCAGAAGGGAATATGGCTACACCTTC. The complete variable domain, with remaining parts taken from reference TRBV2 and TRBJ1-2, reads EPEVTQTPSHQVTQMGQEVILRCVPISNHLYFYWYRQILGQKVEFLVSFYNNEISEKSEIFDDQFSVERPDGSNFTLKIRSTKLEDSAMYFCASRVWVRREYGYTFGSGTRLTVV.

V usage is TRBV19 and J usage is TRBJ1-4; unclear D gene. V was shortened by 10 bases and J by 0 bases, with 15 bases between the two germline ends. The CDR3 sequence is 15 residues long. Germline CDR1 LNHDA, CDR2 SQIVND (reference sequence). CDR3 loop: CATHRVGATNEKLFF. CDR3 DNA sequence: TGTGCCACCCATCGGGTGGGCGCAACTAATGAAAAACTGTTTTTT.

V is TRBV7-9 and J is TRBJ1-5; possible D gene TRBD1, 6 bases. Trimming removed 5 bases at V and 5 bases at J, with 10 bases between. Germline CDR1 and CDR2: SEHNR and FQNEAQ (reference sequence). CDR3 length: 13 amino acids. The CDR3, as DNA: TGTGCCAGCAGCCAGGAGGGGGATCAGCCCCAGCATTTT. This translates into CASSQEGDQPQHF.

The chain employs TRBV6-6 and TRBJ1-5; D is uncertain. This CDR3 has 12 residues. V lost 2 bases and J 5 bases, leaving 4 bases between the germline ends. Germline CDR1 and CDR2: MNHNY and SVGAGI (reference sequence). CDR3 loop: CASSYPYQPQHF. Here the CDR3 DNA reads TGTGCCAGCAGTTACCCCTATCAGCCCCAGCATTTT.

This clone was observed a few times. V and J are TRBV29-1 and TRBJ2-1; a weak D match, TRBD2 (6 bases). This CDR3 has 18 amino acids. V was trimmed by 3 bases and J by 2 bases, leaving 23 bases between them. Germline loops: CDR1 SQVTM, CDR2 ANQGSEA. The CDR3 region is CSVEGRIGRSGTYNEQFF. CDR3 nucleotides: TGCAGCGTTGAGGGTAGGATCGGGAGAAGTGGCACCTACAATGAGCAGTTCTTC.

V and J are TRBV7-9 and TRBJ2-1; 12 bases map to TRBD1. There are 15 residues in the CDR3. With 5 bases clipped from V and 8 bases from J, the junction kept 7 bases outside the gene matches. Germline loops: CDR1 SEHNR, CDR2 FQNEAQ (reference sequence). CDR3 region: CASSPRDRGRDEQFF. For the CDR3, the DNA is TGTGCCAGCAGCCCCCGGGACAGGGGGCGGGATGAGCAGTTCTTC.